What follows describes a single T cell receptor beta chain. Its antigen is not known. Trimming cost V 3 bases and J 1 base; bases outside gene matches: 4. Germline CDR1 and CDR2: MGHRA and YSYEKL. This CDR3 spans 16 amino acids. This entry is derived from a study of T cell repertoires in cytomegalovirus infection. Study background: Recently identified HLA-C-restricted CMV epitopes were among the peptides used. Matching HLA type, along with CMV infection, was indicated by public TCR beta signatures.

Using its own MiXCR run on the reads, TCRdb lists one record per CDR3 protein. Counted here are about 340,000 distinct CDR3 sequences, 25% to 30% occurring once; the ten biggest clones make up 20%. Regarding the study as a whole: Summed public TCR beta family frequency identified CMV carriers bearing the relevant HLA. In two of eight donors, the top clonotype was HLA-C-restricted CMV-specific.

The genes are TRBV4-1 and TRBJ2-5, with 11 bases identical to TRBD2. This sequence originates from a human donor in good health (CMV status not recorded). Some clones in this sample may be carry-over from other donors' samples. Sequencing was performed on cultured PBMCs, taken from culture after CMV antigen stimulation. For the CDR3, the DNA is TGCGCCAGCAGCCAGATGGGACTAGCGGCCCAAGAGACCCAGTACTTC. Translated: CASSQMGLAAQETQYF.